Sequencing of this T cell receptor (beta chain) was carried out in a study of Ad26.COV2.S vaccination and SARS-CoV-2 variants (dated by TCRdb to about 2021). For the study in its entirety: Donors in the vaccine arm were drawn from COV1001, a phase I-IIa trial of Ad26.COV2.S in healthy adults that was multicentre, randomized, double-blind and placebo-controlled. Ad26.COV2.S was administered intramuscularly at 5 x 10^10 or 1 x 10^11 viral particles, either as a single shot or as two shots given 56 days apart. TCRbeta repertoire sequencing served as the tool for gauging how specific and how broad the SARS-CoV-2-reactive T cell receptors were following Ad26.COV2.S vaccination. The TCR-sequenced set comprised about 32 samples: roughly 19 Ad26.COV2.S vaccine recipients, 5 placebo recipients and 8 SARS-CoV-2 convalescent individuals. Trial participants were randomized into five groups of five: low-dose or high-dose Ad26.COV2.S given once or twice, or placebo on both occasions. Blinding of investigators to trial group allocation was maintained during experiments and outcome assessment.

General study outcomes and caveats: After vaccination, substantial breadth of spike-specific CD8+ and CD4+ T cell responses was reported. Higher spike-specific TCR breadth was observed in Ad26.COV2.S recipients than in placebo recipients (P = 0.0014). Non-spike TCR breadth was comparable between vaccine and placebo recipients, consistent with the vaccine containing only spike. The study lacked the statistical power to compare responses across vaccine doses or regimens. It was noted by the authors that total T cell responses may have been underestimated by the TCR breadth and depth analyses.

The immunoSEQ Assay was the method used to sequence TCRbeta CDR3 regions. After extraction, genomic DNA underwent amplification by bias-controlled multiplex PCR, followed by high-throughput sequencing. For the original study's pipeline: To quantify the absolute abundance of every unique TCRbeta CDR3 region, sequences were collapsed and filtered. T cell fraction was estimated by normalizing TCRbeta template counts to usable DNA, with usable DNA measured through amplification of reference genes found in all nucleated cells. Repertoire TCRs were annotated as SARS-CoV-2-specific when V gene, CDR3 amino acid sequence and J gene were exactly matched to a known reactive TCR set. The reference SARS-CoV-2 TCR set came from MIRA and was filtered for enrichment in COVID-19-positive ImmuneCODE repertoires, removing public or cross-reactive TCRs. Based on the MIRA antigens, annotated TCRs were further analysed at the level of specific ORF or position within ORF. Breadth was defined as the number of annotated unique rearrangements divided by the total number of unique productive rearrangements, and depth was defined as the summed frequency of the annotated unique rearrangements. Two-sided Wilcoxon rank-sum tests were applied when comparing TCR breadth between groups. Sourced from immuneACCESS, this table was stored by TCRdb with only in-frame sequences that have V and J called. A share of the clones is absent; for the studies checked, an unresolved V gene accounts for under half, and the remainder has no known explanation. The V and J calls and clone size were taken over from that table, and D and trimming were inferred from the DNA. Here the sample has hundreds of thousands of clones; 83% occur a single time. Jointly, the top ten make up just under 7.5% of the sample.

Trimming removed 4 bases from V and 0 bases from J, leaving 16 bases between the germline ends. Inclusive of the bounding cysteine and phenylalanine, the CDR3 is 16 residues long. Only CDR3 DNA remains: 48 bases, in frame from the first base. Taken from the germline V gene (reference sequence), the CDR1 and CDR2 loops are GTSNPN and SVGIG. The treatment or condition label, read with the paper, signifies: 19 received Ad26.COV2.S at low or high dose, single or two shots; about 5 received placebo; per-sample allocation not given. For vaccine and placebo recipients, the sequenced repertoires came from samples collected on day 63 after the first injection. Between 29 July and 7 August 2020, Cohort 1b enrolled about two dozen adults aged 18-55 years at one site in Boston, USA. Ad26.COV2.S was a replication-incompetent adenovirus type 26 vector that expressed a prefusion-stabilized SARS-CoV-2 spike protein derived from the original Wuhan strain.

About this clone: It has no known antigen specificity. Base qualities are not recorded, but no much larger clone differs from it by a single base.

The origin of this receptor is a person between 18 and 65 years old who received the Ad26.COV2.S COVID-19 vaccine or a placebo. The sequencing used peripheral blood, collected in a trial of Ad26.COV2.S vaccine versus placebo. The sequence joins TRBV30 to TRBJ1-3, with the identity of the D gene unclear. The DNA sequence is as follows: TGTGCCTGGACAAAAACTAAGGGAGCCTCTGGAAACACCATATATTTT. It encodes CAWTKTKGASGNTIYF.